What follows is one T cell receptor beta chain and its context. The source of the sample is a study of blood T cell repertoires in COVID-19. Study background: In each case, the material was cDNA or gDNA derived from T cells, B-cell-depleted T cells, or PBMCs.

Trimming left V 1 base short and J 5 bases short, with 12 bases between. There are 14 residues in the CDR3. The germline gives CDR1 KGHSH, CDR2 LQKENI. In the original workflow: Reference gene primers were amplified, and this amplification served to estimate nucleated cell counts. Only in-frame clones appear in the TCRdb table, and some are missing; sequencing was by immunoSEQ multiplex PCR. The V and J calls and the clone size are those of that table, but D and trimming were determined from the DNA. The sample lists 240,000 or so clones; approximately 86% were seen once. Sequenced material: peripheral blood. The clonotype was recovered from a woman between 65 and 79 years old with active or convalescent COVID-19. The chain employs TRBV18 and TRBJ2-7; a possible D gene is TRBD1 (6 bases). The CDR3 sequence: CASSPQGVGDEQYF. CDR3 bases: TGTGCCAGCTCACCACAGGGGGTGGGGGACGAGCAGTACTTC. The whole variable domain, remainder taken from reference TRBV18 and TRBJ2-7, is NAGVMQNPRHLVRRRGQEARLRCSPMKGHSHVYWYRQLPEEGLKFMVYLQKENIIDESGMPKERFSAEFPKEGPSILRIQQVVRGDSAAYFCASSPQGVGDEQYFGPGTRLTVT.